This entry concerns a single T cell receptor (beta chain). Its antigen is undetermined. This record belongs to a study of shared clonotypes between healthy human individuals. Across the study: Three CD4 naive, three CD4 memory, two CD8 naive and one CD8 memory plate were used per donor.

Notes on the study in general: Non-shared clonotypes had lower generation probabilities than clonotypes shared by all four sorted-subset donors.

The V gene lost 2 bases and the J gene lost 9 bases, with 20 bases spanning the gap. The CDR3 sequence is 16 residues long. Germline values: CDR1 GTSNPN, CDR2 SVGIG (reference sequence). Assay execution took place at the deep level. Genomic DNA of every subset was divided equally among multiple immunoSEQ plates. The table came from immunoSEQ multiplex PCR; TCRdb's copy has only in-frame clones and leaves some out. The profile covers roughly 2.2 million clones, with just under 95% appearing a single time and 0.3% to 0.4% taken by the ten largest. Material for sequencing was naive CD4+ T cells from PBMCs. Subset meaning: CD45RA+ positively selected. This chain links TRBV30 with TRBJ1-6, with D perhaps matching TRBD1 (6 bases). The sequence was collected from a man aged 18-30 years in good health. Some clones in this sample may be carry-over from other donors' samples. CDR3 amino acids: CAWSFKQGFVSSPLHF. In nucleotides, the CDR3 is TGTGCCTGGAGTTTCAAACAGGGCTTTGTTAGTTCACCCCTCCACTTT. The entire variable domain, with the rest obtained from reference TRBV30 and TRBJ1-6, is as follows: SQTIHQWPATLVQPVGSPLSLECTVEGTSNPNLYWYRQAAGRGLQLLFYSVGIGQISSEVPQNLSASRPQDRQFILSSKKLLLSDSGFYLCAWSFKQGFVSSPLHFGNGTRLTVT.